This T cell receptor (beta chain) was recovered during a study of T cell responses to AZD1222 COVID-19 vaccine. This clone was recorded once. Its antigen is as yet unknown. Generated by immunoSEQ multiplex PCR, the TCRdb table keeps only in-frame clones and is missing some. Of fewer than 300,000 clones listed, approximately 93% are singletons. Study findings and constraints: Clonal diversity was possibly underestimated; the donors were predominantly white British and more often female. Once two AZD1222 doses were given, Spike-specific TCR breadth and depth went up.

This CDR3 is built from 13 residues. Trimming took 0 bases from V and 6 from J, leaving 9 bases between them. Germline values: CDR1 SGHTA, CDR2 FQGTGA. The TCR sequence derives from an adult in good health. This chain joins TRBV7-3 and TRBJ2-7; D possibly matches TRBD1 or TRBD2 (6 bases each). Sequencing was performed on peripheral blood, taken on day 0 of AZD1222 vaccination. Written as DNA, the CDR3 is TGTGCCAGCAGCTTAACGGGGGGCCTCGAGCAGTACTTC. Amino acids: CASSLTGGLEQYF.